What follows is one T cell receptor beta chain and its context. The data originate from a study of shared clonotypes between healthy human individuals. The data were produced by immunoSEQ multiplex PCR, yet TCRdb's version contains in-frame clones alone and is incomplete. The sample lists some 2,500,000 clones, about 90% occurring once. CDR1 is SGHTA and CDR2 is FQGNSA in the germline V gene. Trimming shortened V by 1 base and J by 0 bases, and 16 bases separated the two germline ends. CDR3 length: 18 residues. Sequenced: naive CD4+ T cells from PBMCs. Subset here: CD45RA+ positively selected. This sequence joins TRBV7-2 and TRBJ2-1; D is undetermined. The clonotype originates from a man aged 18 to 29 in good health. Some clones in this sample may be carry-over from other donors' samples. The CDR3, as DNA: TGTGCCAGCAGCTTAGAGTACAGCAACTTATACTCCTACAATGAGCAGTTCTTC. The encoded protein is CASSLEYSNLYSYNEQFF.